The text below deals with one TCR beta chain. This sample was taken from a study of control samples from healthy donors and cancer patients. The data were produced by immunoSEQ multiplex PCR, yet TCRdb's version contains in-frame clones alone and is incomplete. Of some 130,000 clones listed, 90% are singletons. CDR1 is MNHEY and CDR2 is SMNVEV in the germline V gene (reference sequence). V was clipped by 2 bases and J by 5 bases, with 12 bases between them. The CDR3 is 14 amino acids. The clonotype comes from a man aged 35-49 years in good health. V is TRBV27 and J is TRBJ2-5, with D possibly being TRBD1 (6 bases). The sample comprised blood. CDR3 in amino acids: CASSLTGTIETQYF. In nucleotides, the CDR3 is TGTGCCAGCAGTTTAACAGGGACGATCGAGACCCAGTACTTC.